Listed here is a single T cell receptor (beta chain). This sample was included in a study of OX40 agonist ivuxolimab in advanced cancers. Method: immunoSEQ multiplex PCR; TCRdb's copy keeps in-frame clones and lacks some. The sample has around 62,000 clones, roughly 84% seen once. This CDR3 is 15 amino acids long. J was trimmed by 3 bases and V by 7 bases; bases with no gene match: 10. CDR1 SQVTM and CDR2 ANQGSEA come from the germline V gene. Here the sequenced sample was CD4+ or CD8+ T cells sorted from blood, taken in a trial of the OX40 agonist ivuxolimab. This chain joins TRBV29-1 and TRBJ2-3; the match to TRBD2 covers 10 bases. This TCR was sampled from an adult with an advanced solid tumor such as melanoma, head and neck, liver or kidney cancer. The DNA for the CDR3 is TGCAGCGCCCAAGGCCTAGCGGGGGATACAGATACGCAGTATTTT. Encoded protein: CSAQGLAGDTDTQYF.